This is a list of T cell receptor beta chains from one sample in a study of cytomegalovirus exposure and HLA in healthy donors. Assay: immunoSEQ multiplex PCR; the TCRdb copy retains only in-frame clones and omits some. This table has about 98,000 clones, more than 60% appearing once. Sequencing was performed on PBMCs. All receptors derive from a man aged 45-65 years in good health and CMV-seronegative. CDR3s include the opening cysteine and the closing phenylalanine or tryptophan. A D gene is named only where the DNA matches it firmly. Some rows mark clone size as missing; the rest say once, few, many or name a class of expanded clone.

size: once
V: TRBV2
D: NA
J: TRBJ1-4
DNA: TGTGCCAGCGGCAGGGCCTATGAAAAACTGTTTTTT
CDR3: CASGRAYEKLFF

size: few
V: TRBV13
D: NA
J: TRBJ1-1
DNA: TGTGCCAGCTTGCAGGCGGGGGTGAACACTGAAGCTTTCTTT
CDR3: CASLQAGVNTEAFF

size: NA
V: TRBV6-1
D: NA
J: TRBJ1-2
DNA: TGTGCCAGCCTATTATCGCCGGGAGCAAGCTATGGCTACACCTTC
CDR3: CASLLSPGASYGYTF

size: NA
V: TRBV7-2
D: NA
J: TRBJ1-3
DNA: TGTGCCAGCAGCCCAGTTTCTGGTTTCTCTGGAAACACCATATATTTT
CDR3: CASSPVSGFSGNTIYF

size: NA
V: TRBV6-1
D: NA
J: TRBJ1-3
DNA: TGTGCCAGCAGTGAAGAAGATGAGACAGCTATCTCTGGAAACACCATATATTTT
CDR3: CASSEEDETAISGNTIYF

size: few
V: TRBV27
D: TRBD1
J: TRBJ2-7
DNA: TGTGCCAGCAGTCCACGGGACAGGGGGAGATTCAGGTCCTACGAGCAGTACTTC
CDR3: CASSPRDRGRFRSYEQYF

size: NA
V: TRBV28
D: NA
J: TRBJ2-3
DNA: TGTGCCAGCAGTTCCGGGACCGCGGGGCGAGGCGCAGATACGCAGTATTTT
CDR3: CASSSGTAGRGADTQYF

size: few
V: TRBV6-1
D: TRBD1
J: TRBJ1-4
DNA: TGTGCCAGCAGTGATCTTCCAGGGGGAGGTAATGAAAAACTGTTTTTT
CDR3: CASSDLPGGGNEKLFF

size: NA
V: TRBV19
D: TRBD1
J: TRBJ2-5
DNA: TGTGCCAGTAAAGACAGGGGTCTACAAGAGACCCAGTACTTC
CDR3: CASKDRGLQETQYF

size: once
V: TRBV6-1
D: TRBD2
J: TRBJ2-7
DNA: TGTGCCAGCAGTTTTGCGGGGGGTTACGAGCAGTACTTC
CDR3: CASSFAGGYEQYF

size: NA
V: TRBV28
D: TRBD1
J: TRBJ2-5
DNA: TGTGCCAGCAGTGTGGGGACAGGGACATACCAAGAGACCCAGTACTTC
CDR3: CASSVGTGTYQETQYF